These 12 T cell receptor beta chains share one sample of origin, sequenced in a study of T cells after yellow fever vaccination. One entry per CDR3 protein results from TCRdb running MiXCR on the 5' RACE reads. The sample lists hundreds of thousands of distinct CDR3 sequences, about a sixth occurring once. The specimen comprised PBMCs, sampled 5 days after the first yellow fever vaccination. These TCRs come from a man aged 18 to 30 who received the YFV17D yellow fever vaccine.

This chain uses TRBV5-1 with TRBJ1-4; the D gene is possibly TRBD1 (5 bases). From germline, CDR1 is SGHRS and CDR2 YFSETQ. Trimming shortened V by 3 bases and J by 0 bases, and 9 bases separated the two germline ends. The CDR3 consists of 15 residues. CDR3 nucleotides: TGCGCCAGCAGCTCCCCAGGGTCAACTAATGAAAAACTGTTTTTT. Translation: CASSSPGSTNEKLFF.

This clonotype was seen more than once but under ten times. CDR3 DNA sequence: TGCAGCGTTGGAATCTTGAGCGGGGGATTATATACGCAGTATTTT. Residues: CSVGILSGGLYTQYF. This chain connects TRBV29-1 to TRBJ2-3; 8 nucleotides agree with TRBD2. The CDR3 consists of 15 residues. Germline lookup yields CDR1 SQVTM and CDR2 ANQGSEA. V shed 4 bases, J shed 7 bases, and the junction held 13 bases outside the gene matches.

This clonotype was picked up a small number of times. J is TRBJ1-2 and V is TRBV20-1; D unresolved. Between the trimmed V and J ends, which lost 1 base and 1 base, there was a span of 7 bases. The CDR3 runs 13 residues. The germline gives CDR1 DFQATT, CDR2 SNEGSKA (reference sequence). The CDR3, as DNA: TGCAGTGCTAGAGCAGAACTTAACTATGGCTACACCTTC. Residues: CSARAELNYGYTF.

The genes are TRBV5-1 and TRBJ2-2, with D tentatively TRBD1 or TRBD2 (5 bases each). Germline loops: CDR1 SGHRS, CDR2 YFSETQ. CDR3 size: 16 residues. The V gene lost 0 bases and the J gene lost 0 bases, with 9 bases spanning the gap. As DNA, the CDR3 is TGCGCCAGCAGCTTGGACAGGACTTCGAACACCGGGGAGCTGTTTTTT. The encoded protein is CASSLDRTSNTGELFF.

The chain carries TRBV12-3 or TRBV12-4 and TRBJ2-1; 9 bases align to TRBD2. The CDR3 spans 16 residues. V trimming: 3 bases; J trimming: 7 bases; junction bases outside the gene matches: 10. The CDR3 coding sequence is TGTGCCAGCAGTTTGAGTCAGCGGGGGGCGGGGAATGAGCAGTTCTTC. Translation: CASSLSQRGAGNEQFF.

This clonotype was seen a handful of times. CDR3 loop: CASSLFKGQNLAKNIQYF. Written as DNA, the CDR3 is TGTGCCAGCAGTTTATTCAAGGGACAGAACTTAGCCAAAAACATTCAGTACTTC. The V and J genes are TRBV27 and TRBJ2-4, with 7 nucleotides matching TRBD1. The CDR3 totals 18 residues. Germline CDR1 and CDR2: MNHEY and SMNVEV (reference sequence). With V trimmed by 1 base and J by 0 bases, 9 bases remained unmatched.

Only a few counts were recorded for this clonotype. The DNA of the CDR3 is TGTGCCAGCAGTTACCGACAGGGCATAGACGGCTACACCTTC. This translates into CASSYRQGIDGYTF. The chain is built from TRBV6-5 and TRBJ1-2; 7 positions match TRBD1. Germline V gives CDR1 MNHEY, CDR2 SVGAGI. V shed 2 bases and J 8 bases; nucleotides not matched to a gene: 8. CDR3 size: 14 residues.

V and J are TRBV29-1 and TRBJ1-6, with D possibly matching TRBD1 (6 bases). CDR3 size: 16 residues. Germline CDR1 SQVTM, CDR2 ANQGSEA. The V end was cut by 0 bases, the J end by 7 bases, with 16 bases between. CDR3 loop: CSVEDLGGRGNSPLHF. CDR3 nucleotide sequence: TGCAGCGTTGAAGATCTAGGGGGTCGGGGGAATTCACCCCTCCACTTT. The full variable domain, completed using reference TRBV29-1 and TRBJ1-6, is SAVISQKPSRDICQRGTSLTIQCQVDSQVTMMFWYRQQPGQSLTLIATANQGSEATYESGFVIDKFPISRPNLTFSTLTVSNMSPEDSSIYLCSVEDLGGRGNSPLHFGNGTRLTVT.

The chain combines TRBV4-1 with TRBJ2-2, with D unclear. Germline V gene sequence: CDR1 MGHRA, CDR2 YSYEKL. The CDR3 has 17 amino acids. The V and J ends lost 1 base and 0 bases respectively, with 12 bases between them. The CDR3 reads CASSQGGGRTNTGELFF. CDR3 bases: TGCGCCAGCAGCCAAGGGGGTGGCAGAACGAACACCGGGGAGCTGTTTTTT.

In this sample, this clonotype turned up a few times. The junction departs from the called germline gene at one end, perhaps through a read error. The chain employs TRBV7-9 and TRBJ2-1, with D perhaps TRBD2 (6 bases). This CDR3 is built from 15 residues. Germline assignment: CDR1 SEHNR and CDR2 FQNEAQ (reference sequence). The CDR3 region is CASSFRSAGLGEQSF. As DNA, the CDR3 is TGTGCCAGCAGCTTTCGCTCAGCGGGTTTGGGGGAGCAGTCCTTC.

This chain uses TRBV12-3 or TRBV12-4 with TRBJ1-2; 12 bases line up with TRBD1. This CDR3 region has 14 residues. The J segment lost 6 bases and the V segment lost 6 bases, leaving 5 bases of the junction unmatched. The CDR3 DNA is TGTGCCAGCAGCGGGACAGGGGGCGGAAATGGCTACACCTTC. It yields the protein CASSGTGGGNGYTF.

The J gene is TRBJ1-6, the V gene TRBV4-1; D is uncertain. Between the trimmed V and J ends, which lost 0 bases and 0 bases, there was a span of 9 bases. Per germline, CDR1 MGHRA and CDR2 YSYEKL. The CDR3 sequence is 17 residues long. The chain's CDR3 is CASSQDSRSSYNSPLHF. DNA of the CDR3: TGCGCCAGCAGCCAAGATTCCAGGAGCTCCTATAATTCACCCCTCCACTTT.